This TCR beta chain was identified during a study of cytomegalovirus exposure and HLA in healthy donors. Trimming shortened V by 3 bases and J by 6 bases, and 12 bases separated the two germline ends. Germline V gives CDR1 SEHNR, CDR2 FQNEAQ (reference sequence). The CDR3 sequence is 14 residues long. Primers: 60 Vbeta forward and 13 Jbeta reverse. Libraries were prepared by immunoSEQ multiplex PCR; TCRdb keeps only in-frame clonotypes and omits some of them. Of around 80,000 clones in the sample, around 79% were seen once. The source material was PBMCs. This TCR derives from a female donor in good health and CMV-seronegative. The genes are TRBV7-9 and TRBJ2-1; perhaps TRBD2 as D (5 bases). The CDR3 nucleotides read TGTGCCAGCAGCTTGTTTCCGGACTCCAATGAGCAGTTCTTC. Translation gives CASSLFPDSNEQFF.